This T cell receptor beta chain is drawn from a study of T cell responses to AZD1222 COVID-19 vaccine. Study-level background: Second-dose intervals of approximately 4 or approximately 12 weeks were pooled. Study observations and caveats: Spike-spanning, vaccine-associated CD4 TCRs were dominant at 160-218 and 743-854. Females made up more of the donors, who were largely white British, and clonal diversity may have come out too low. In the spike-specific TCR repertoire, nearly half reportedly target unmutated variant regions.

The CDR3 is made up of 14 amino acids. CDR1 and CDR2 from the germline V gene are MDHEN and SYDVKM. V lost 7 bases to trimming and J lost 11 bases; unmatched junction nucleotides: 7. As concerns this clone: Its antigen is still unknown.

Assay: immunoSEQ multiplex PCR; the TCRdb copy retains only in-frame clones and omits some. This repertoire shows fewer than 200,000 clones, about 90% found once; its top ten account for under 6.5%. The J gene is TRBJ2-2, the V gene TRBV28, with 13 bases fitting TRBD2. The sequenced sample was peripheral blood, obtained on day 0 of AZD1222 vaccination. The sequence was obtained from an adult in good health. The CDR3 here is CASNSGTSGIELFF. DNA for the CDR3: TGTGCCAGCAACTCCGGGACTAGCGGGATTGAGCTGTTTTTT.